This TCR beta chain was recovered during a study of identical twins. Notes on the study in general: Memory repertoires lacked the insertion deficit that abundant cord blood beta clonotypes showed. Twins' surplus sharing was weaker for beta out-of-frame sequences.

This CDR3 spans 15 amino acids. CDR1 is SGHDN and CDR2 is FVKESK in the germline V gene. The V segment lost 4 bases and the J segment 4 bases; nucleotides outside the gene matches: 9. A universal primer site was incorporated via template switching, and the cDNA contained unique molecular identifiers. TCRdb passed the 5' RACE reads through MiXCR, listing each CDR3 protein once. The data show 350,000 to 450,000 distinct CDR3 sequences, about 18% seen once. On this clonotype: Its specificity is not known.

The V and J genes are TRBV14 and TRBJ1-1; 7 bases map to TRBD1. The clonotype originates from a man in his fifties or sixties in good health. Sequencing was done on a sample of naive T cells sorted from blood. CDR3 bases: TGTGCCAGCAGCCCTTCGCCTTGGACAGGCACTGAAGCTTTCTTT. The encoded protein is CASSPSPWTGTEAFF.